What follows are 7 T cell receptor beta chains derived from one specimen sequenced in a study of identical twins. TCRdb reprocessed the 5' RACE reads via MiXCR and lists one record per CDR3 protein. The sample has approximately 700,000 distinct CDR3 sequences; roughly 6.2% are singletons. The sequenced sample consisted of naive T cells sorted from blood. The receptors were sampled from a man in his late teens or twenties in good health.

This clonotype has a count of ten or more. The chain recombines TRBV20-1 with TRBJ1-5; D possibly corresponds to TRBD1 (6 bases). The CDR3 sequence is 16 residues long. Germline CDR1 reads DFQATT; CDR2 reads SNEGSKA (reference sequence). The V and J ends lost 6 bases and 0 bases respectively, with 18 bases between them. CDR3 sequence (DNA): TGCAGTGCCCAAACGGGGGGCGCCTATAGCAATCAGCCCCAGCATTTT. This codes for CSAQTGGAYSNQPQHF.

This clonotype was seen repeatedly, ten times or more. V usage is TRBV12-3 or TRBV12-4 and J usage is TRBJ2-3, with D unclear. The CDR3 loop spans 15 amino acids. V was cut by 3 bases and J by 6 bases, with 16 bases left in between. CDR3 bases: TGTGCCAGCAGTTTTATCTTGGGCCTTGGGGATACGCAGTATTTT. Residues: CASSFILGLGDTQYF.

The V call is TRBV5-1, the J call TRBJ2-5, with 10 bases lining up with TRBD2. The CDR3 loop spans 14 amino acids. The germline V gene encodes CDR1 SGHRS and CDR2 YFSETQ. After removal of 4 bases from V and 5 bases from J, the junction contained 5 bases not matched to a gene. The CDR3 protein is CASSRTSGIETQYF. CDR3 bases: TGCGCCAGCAGCAGAACTAGCGGGATTGAGACCCAGTACTTC.

This clonotype was recorded a few times. V and J are TRBV10-3 and TRBJ1-2; D not resolved. Germline CDR1 and CDR2: ENHRY and SYGVKD. The CDR3 extends over 16 amino acids. Between the trimmed V and J ends, which lost 0 bases and 0 bases, there was a span of 11 bases. The CDR3 loop is CAISESVRQPNYGYTF. CDR3 bases: TGTGCCATCAGTGAGTCGGTCAGGCAACCTAACTATGGCTACACCTTC.

Many counts were recorded for this clonotype. This chain joins TRBV4-3 and TRBJ2-7, with TRBD2 matching 9 bases. J was trimmed by 7 bases and V by 0 bases; bases with no gene match: 7. Germline values: CDR1 LGHNA, CDR2 YSLEER. CDR3 size: 15 residues. The CDR3 here is CASSQEIAGVREQYF. The DNA for the CDR3 is TGCGCCAGCAGCCAAGAAATAGCGGGAGTCAGGGAGCAGTACTTC.

This clonotype was seen many times. The rearrangement joins TRBV10-1 to TRBJ2-2, with 7 positions matching TRBD2. The V gene's germline CDR1 is WNHNN and CDR2 SYGVQD (reference sequence). With 4 bases clipped from V and 1 base from J, the junction kept 3 bases outside the gene matches. This CDR3 spans 15 amino acids. This CDR3 reads CASSGIAGNTGELFF. The CDR3 nucleotides are TGCGCCAGCAGTGGGATAGCGGGGAACACCGGGGAGCTGTTTTTT.

Regarding this clonotype: Being one base from a much bigger clone, this may be a read error. The chain couples TRBV4-3 to TRBJ2-7; TRBD2 matches 10 bases. The germline CDR1 and CDR2 sequences are LGHNA and YSLEER. The CDR3 has 17 amino acids. The CDR3 DNA reads TGCACCAGCAGCCAAGATATGTTTGGGACTAGCGCATACGAGCAGTACTTC. Translation: CTSSQDMFGTSAYEQYF.